This TCR beta chain was identified during a study of shared clonotypes between healthy human individuals. V was shortened by 7 bases and J by 2 bases, with 18 bases between the two germline ends. CDR1 is MDHEN, CDR2 SYDVKM, per germline. The CDR3 covers 15 residues. Some clones are missing from TCRdb's copy, which holds only in-frame ones; the method was immunoSEQ multiplex PCR. The sample carries almost 750,000 clones, roughly 72% recorded once. The clonotype comes from a woman younger than 45 in good health. What was sequenced was memory CD4+ T cells sorted from blood. Stated subset: CD45RA-negative fraction. This rearrangement joins TRBV28 to TRBJ2-7; D may be TRBD2 (5 bases). CDR3 sequence (DNA): TGTGCCAGCAACTTGGGAGCCCCTCCCGCCTACGAGCAGTACTTC. Protein product: CASNLGAPPAYEQYF.